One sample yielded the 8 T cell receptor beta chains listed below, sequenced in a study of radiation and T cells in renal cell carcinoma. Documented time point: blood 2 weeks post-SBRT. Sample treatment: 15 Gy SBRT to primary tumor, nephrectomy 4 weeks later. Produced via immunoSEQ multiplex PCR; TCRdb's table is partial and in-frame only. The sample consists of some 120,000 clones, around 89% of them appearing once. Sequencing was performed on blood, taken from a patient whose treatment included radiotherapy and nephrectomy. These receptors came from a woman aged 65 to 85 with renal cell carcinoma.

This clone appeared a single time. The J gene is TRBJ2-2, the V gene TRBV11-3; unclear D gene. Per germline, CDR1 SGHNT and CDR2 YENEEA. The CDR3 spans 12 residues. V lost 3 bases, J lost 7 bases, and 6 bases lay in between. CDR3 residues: CASSFSSGELFF. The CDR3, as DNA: TGTGCCAGCAGCTTCAGTAGCGGGGAGCTGTTTTTT. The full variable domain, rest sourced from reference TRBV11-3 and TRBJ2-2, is EAGVVQSPRYKIIEKKQPVAFWCNPISGHNTLYWYLQNLGQGPELLIRYENEEAVDDSQLPKDRFSAERLKGVDSTLKIQPAELGDSAVYLCASSFSSGELFFGEGSRLTVL.

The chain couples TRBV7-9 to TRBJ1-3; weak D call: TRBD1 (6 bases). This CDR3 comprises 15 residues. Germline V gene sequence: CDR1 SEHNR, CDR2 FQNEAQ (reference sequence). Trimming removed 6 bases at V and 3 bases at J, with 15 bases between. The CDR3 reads CASRGTGRGGNTIYF. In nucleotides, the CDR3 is TGTGCCAGCAGGGGGACGGGCAGGGGTGGAAACACCATATATTTT. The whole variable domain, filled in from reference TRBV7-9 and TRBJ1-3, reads DTGVSQNPRHKITKRGQNVTFRCDPISEHNRLYWYRQTLGQGPEFLTYFQNEAQLEKSRLLSDRFSAERPKGSFSTLEIQRTEQGDSAMYLCASRGTGRGGNTIYFGEGSWLTVV.

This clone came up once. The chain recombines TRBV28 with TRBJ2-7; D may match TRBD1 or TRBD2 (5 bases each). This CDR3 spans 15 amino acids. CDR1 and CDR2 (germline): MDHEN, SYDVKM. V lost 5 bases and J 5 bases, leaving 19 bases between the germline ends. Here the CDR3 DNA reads TGTGCCAGCAGTCCCTCGGGGCCAGGCTACAACGAGCAGTACTTC. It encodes CASSPSGPGYNEQYF.

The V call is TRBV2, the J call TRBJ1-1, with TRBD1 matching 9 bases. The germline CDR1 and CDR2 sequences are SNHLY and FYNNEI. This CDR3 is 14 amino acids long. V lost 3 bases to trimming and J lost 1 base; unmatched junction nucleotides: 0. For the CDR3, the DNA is TGTGCCAGCAGTGAGGACAGGGGGAACACTGAAGCTTTCTTT. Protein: CASSEDRGNTEAFF.

The CDR3 region is CASSLLSSGGADTQYF. Written as DNA, the CDR3 is TGCGCCAGCAGCTTGCTATCTAGCGGGGGTGCAGATACGCAGTATTTT. The chain joins TRBV5-1 to TRBJ2-3, with 10 nucleotides matching TRBD2. There are 16 residues in the CDR3. Germline CDR1 reads SGHRS; CDR2 reads YFSETQ. V was pared by 1 base and J by 4 bases, with 6 bases of the junction left unmatched.

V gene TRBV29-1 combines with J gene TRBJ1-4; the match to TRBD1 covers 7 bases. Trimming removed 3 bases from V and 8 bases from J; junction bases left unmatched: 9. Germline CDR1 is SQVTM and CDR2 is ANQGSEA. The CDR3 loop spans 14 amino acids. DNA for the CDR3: TGCAGCGTTGACAAGACAGGGATAGGGGAAAAACTGTTTTTT. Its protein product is CSVDKTGIGEKLFF.

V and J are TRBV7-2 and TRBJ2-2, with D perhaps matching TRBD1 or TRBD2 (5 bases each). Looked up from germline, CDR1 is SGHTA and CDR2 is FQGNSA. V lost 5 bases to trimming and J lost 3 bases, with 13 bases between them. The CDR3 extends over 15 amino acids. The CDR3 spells CASSGPGRYTGELFF. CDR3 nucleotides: TGTGCCAGCAGCGGACCGGGACGGTACACCGGGGAGCTGTTTTTT.

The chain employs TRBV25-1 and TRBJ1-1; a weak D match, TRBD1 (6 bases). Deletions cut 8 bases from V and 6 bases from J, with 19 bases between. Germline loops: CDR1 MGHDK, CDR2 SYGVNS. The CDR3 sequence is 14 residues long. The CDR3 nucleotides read TGTGCCAGCTCAATGGCGGGGGCATACGCTGAAGCTTTCTTT. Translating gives CASSMAGAYAEAFF.